This T cell receptor (beta chain) comes out of a study of T cell changes during pregnancy in multiple sclerosis. The CDR3 loop spans 14 amino acids. The V gene end was trimmed by 6 bases and the J gene end by 8 bases; junction bases not matched to a gene: 9. Per germline, CDR1 SNHLY and CDR2 FYNNEI. Data came from immunoSEQ multiplex PCR; TCRdb stores just in-frame clones and leaves some out. In the table there are tens of thousands of clones, about 92% of which are singletons. The chain carries TRBV2 and TRBJ1-3, with 8 bases matching TRBD1. Specimen: CD4+ T cells from peripheral blood mononuclear cells, collected in the second trimester of pregnancy. This clonotype was sampled from a female donor with multiple sclerosis, enrolled in a pregnancy study. The CDR3 sequence: CASREQGVQDTIYF. The CDR3 nucleotides are TGTGCCAGCAGGGAACAGGGGGTTCAGGACACCATATATTTT.